The clone carrying this T cell receptor beta chain has at least ten counts. The antigen remains unidentified. In germline, CDR1 is KGHSH, CDR2 LQKENI. This CDR3 spans 14 amino acids. Trimming cost V 1 base and J 4 bases, with 10 bases left between them. Arm-PCR with iRepertoire HTBI primers amplified the CDR3 regions for these TCR beta libraries. TCRdb re-called the multiplex PCR reads with MiXCR, one entry per CDR3 protein. The sample lists about 470,000 distinct CDR3 sequences, around 21% seen once, with approximately 7.8% in the top ten. Time point given: persistent/refractory GD, antithyroid drugs over 5 years with positive TRAb. Isolated PBMC RNA provided the starting material for the TCR library. Patient provenance is recorded as an endocrinology department in Xi'an, China. This specimen belongs to a study of regulatory T cells in long-lasting Graves disease. Study information: Disease was considered persistent Graves' disease after over 5 years of antithyroid drugs (with positive TSH receptor antibodies). Whole-study findings and limits: The analysis examined peripheral blood only and excluded thyroid tissue. Persistent disease showed a preference for TRBV28, TRBJ1-2 and TRBJ2-5.

The material sequenced was peripheral blood mononuclear cells (PBMCs), taken when the disease was refractory, from a patient treated with antithyroid drugs. This TCR was recovered from a female donor with Graves disease. The chain has TRBV18 and TRBJ1-1, with D hard to call. This CDR3 reads CASSPQGYGTEAFF. CDR3 DNA: TGTGCCAGCTCACCACAAGGGTACGGCACTGAAGCTTTCTTT.